The clone carrying this T cell receptor beta chain was seen a handful of times. The data originate from a study of blood T cell repertoires in COVID-19. Overall study context: Material from acute and convalescent COVID-19 was sourced from the United States, Italy and Spain. PBMCs, B-cell-depleted T cells, or T cells were the source of the cDNA or gDNA that made up the material.

CDR1 and CDR2 from the germline V gene are SGHTA and FQGNSA. Losses at the gene ends were 4 bases for V and 3 bases for J; bases not matched to a gene: 4. This CDR3 contains 15 residues. Authors' methods: Amplifying reference gene primers gave estimates of nucleated cell counts. Assay used: immunoSEQ multiplex PCR; TCRdb lists only in-frame clones, some missing. That table gives V, J and clone size, and the DNA gave D and trimming. The table includes 97,000 or so clones, 82% detected once. This clonotype originated in a man older than 75 with acute or convalescent COVID-19. The sample comprised peripheral blood. The rearrangement links TRBV7-2 to TRBJ2-4, with 9 bases matching TRBD2. The CDR3 DNA sequence: TGTGCCAGCAGCTCAGTAGCGGGAGTCAAAAACATTCAGTACTTC. Encoded protein: CASSSVAGVKNIQYF.